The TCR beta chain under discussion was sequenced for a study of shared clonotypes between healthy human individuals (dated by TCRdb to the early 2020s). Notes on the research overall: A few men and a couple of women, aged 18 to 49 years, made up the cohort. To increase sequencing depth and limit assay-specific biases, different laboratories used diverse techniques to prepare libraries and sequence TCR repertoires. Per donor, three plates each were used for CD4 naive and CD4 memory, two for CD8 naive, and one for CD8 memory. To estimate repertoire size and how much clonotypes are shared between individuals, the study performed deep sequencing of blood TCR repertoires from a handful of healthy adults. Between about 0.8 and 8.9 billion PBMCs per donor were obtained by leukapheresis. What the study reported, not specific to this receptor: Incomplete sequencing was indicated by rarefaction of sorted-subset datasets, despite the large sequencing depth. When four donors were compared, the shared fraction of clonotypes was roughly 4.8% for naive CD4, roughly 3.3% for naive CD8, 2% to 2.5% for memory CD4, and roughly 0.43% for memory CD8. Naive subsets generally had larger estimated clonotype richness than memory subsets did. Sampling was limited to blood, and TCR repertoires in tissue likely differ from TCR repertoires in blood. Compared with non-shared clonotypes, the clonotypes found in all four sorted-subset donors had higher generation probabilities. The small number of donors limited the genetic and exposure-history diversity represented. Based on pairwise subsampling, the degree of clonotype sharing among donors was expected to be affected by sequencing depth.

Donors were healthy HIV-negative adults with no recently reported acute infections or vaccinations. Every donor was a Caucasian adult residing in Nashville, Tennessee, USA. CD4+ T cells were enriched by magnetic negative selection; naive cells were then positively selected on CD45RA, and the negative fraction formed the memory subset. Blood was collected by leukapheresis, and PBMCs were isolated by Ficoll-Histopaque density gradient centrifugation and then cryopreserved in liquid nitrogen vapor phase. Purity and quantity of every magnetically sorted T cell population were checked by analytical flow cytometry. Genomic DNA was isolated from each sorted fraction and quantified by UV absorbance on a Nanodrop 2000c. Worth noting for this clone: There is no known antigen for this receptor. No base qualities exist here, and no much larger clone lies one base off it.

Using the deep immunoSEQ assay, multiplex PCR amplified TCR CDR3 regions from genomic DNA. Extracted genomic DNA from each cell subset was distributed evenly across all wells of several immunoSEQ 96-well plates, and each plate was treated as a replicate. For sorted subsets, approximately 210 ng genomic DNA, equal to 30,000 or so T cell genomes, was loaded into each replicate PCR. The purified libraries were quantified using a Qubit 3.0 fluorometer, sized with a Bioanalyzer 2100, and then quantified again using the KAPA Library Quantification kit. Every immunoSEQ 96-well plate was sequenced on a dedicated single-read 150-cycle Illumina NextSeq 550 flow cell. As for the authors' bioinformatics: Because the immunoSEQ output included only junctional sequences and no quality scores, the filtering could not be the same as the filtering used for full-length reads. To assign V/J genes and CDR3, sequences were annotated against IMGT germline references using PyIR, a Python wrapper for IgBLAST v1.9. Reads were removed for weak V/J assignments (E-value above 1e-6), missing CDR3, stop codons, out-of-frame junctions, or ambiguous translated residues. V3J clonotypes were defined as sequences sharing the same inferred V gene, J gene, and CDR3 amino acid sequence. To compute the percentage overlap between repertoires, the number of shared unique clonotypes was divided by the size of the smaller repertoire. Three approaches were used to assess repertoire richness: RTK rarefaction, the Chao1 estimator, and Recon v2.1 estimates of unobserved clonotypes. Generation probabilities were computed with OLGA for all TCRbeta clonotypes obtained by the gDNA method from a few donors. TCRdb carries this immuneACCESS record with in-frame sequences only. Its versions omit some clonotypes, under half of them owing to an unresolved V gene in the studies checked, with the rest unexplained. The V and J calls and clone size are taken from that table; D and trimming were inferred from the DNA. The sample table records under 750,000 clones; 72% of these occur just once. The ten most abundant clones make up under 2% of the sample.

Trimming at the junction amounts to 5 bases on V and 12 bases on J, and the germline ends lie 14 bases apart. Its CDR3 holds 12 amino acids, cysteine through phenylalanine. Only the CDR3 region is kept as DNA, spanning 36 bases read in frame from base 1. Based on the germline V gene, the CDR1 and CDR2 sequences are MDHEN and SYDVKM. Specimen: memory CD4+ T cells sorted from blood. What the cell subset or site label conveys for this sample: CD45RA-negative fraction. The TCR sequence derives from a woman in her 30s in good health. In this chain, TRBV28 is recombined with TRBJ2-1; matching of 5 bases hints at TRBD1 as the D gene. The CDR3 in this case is CASSVTVSLQFF. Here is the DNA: TGTGCCAGCAGTGTGACAGTCTCCCTGCAGTTCTTC.